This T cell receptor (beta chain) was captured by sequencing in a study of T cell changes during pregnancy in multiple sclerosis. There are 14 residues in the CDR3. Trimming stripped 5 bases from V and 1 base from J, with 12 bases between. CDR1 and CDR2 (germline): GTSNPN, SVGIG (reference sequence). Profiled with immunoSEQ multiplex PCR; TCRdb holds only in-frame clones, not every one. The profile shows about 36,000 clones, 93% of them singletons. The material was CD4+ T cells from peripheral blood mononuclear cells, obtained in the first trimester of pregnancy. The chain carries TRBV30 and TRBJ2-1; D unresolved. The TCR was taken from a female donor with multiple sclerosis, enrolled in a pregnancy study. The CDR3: CAWARARSYNEQFF. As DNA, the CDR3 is TGTGCCTGGGCCCGAGCTCGGTCCTACAATGAGCAGTTCTTC. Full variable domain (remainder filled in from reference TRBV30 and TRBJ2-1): SQTIHQWPATLVQPVGSPLSLECTVEGTSNPNLYWYRQAAGRGLQLLFYSVGIGQISSEVPQNLSASRPQDRQFILSSKKLLLSDSGFYLCAWARARSYNEQFFGPGTRLTVL.